This record concerns one T cell receptor (beta chain) sequence. Its specificity is unknown. Clones were read by immunoSEQ multiplex PCR, and TCRdb kept only the in-frame ones, dropping some. The sample has some 140,000 clones, 80% to 90% seen once. Trimming removed 3 bases at V and 11 bases at J, with 16 bases between. The germline gives CDR1 MNHEY, CDR2 SMNVEV (reference sequence). There are 13 residues in the CDR3. The sample is drawn from a study of T cell responses to AZD1222 COVID-19 vaccine. Study results and caveats: Repertoire samples came only from after the peak T cell response. White British people made up most donors, females outnumbered males, and clonal diversity was possibly underestimated. Of spike-specific TCRs, nearly half reportedly target regions left unmutated in variants. Just a handful of AZD1222 recipients tested seropositive at baseline.

The sequence derives from an adult who received the AZD1222 COVID-19 vaccine. Here the sequenced sample was peripheral blood, taken 28 days after the second AZD1222 dose. The chain combines TRBV27 with TRBJ1-2; TRBD1 is a possible D gene (5 bases). The CDR3, as DNA: TGTGCCAGCAGTTTTGGTTTCGGGGCGGTTTACACCTTC. This gives the protein CASSFGFGAVYTF.